These 9 T cell receptor beta chains were sequenced from one sample in a study of Ad26.COV2.S vaccination and SARS-CoV-2 variants. Assay: immunoSEQ multiplex PCR; the TCRdb copy retains only in-frame clones and omits some. The sample carries under 600,000 clones, 80% to 90% recorded once. The treatment denotes: some 20 received Ad26.COV2.S at low or high dose, single or two shots; roughly five received placebo; per-sample allocation not given. Specimen acquisition occurred on day 63 following the initial vaccine or placebo injection. This material consisted of peripheral blood, taken in a trial of Ad26.COV2.S vaccine versus placebo. These TCRs come from a person between 18 and 59 years old who received the Ad26.COV2.S COVID-19 vaccine or a placebo.

This clone was seen a few times. The V gene is TRBV2, the J gene TRBJ1-4; D ambiguous. Germline V lookup: CDR1 SNHLY, CDR2 FYNNEI. V was trimmed by 2 bases and J by 7 bases, leaving 14 bases between them. CDR3 length: 15 amino acids. CDR3 DNA sequence: TGTGCCAGCAGTGAACGTCAGGACGCGGGTGAAAAACTGTTTTTT. Its protein product is CASSERQDAGEKLFF.

This clone appeared a single time. The chain links TRBV7-3 to TRBJ2-1; a weak D match, TRBD1 (6 bases). V lost 1 base and J 2 bases, leaving 9 bases between the germline ends. Germline CDR1 SGHTA, CDR2 FQGTGA. The CDR3 has 15 amino acids. CDR3 sequence (DNA): TGTGCCAGCAGCTTAATGCAGGGGACCTACAATGAGCAGTTCTTC. This encodes CASSLMQGTYNEQFF.

CDR3 amino acids: CASSHRAAGHTEAFF. The CDR3 DNA reads TGTGCCAGCAGCCACCGGGCCGCGGGACACACTGAAGCTTTCTTT. The rearrangement joins TRBV4-2 to TRBJ1-1; D possibly corresponds to TRBD1 (5 bases). Germline CDR1 LGHNA, CDR2 YNFKEQ. The CDR3 runs to 15 residues. Trimming pared 3 bases from V and 3 bases from J, leaving 14 bases between.

The chain couples TRBV3-1 (or the pseudogene TRBV3-2) to TRBJ1-1; a possible D gene is TRBD1 (6 bases). Germline V CDR1 and CDR2: LGHDT, YNNKEL (reference sequence). The CDR3 extends over 12 amino acids. Trimming shortened V by 1 base and J by 10 bases, and 10 bases separated the two germline ends. The CDR3 reads CASSQVRGGAFF. In nucleotides, the CDR3 is TGTGCCAGCAGCCAAGTCAGGGGTGGAGCTTTCTTT.

V and J are TRBV18 and TRBJ2-7; D call uncertain. CDR3 size: 14 residues. Germline values: CDR1 KGHSH, CDR2 LQKENI. With 1 base removed from V and 8 bases from J, the gap between germline ends came to 15 bases. The CDR3 sequence: CASSPRAPYEQQYF. CDR3 nucleotides: TGTGCCAGCTCACCACGAGCCCCATACGAGCAGCAGTACTTC.

The chain couples TRBV11-2 to TRBJ2-3, with TRBD1 matching over 7 bases. V lost 7 bases, J lost 0 bases, and 7 bases stayed unmatched. This CDR3 comprises 15 residues. Germline V CDR1 and CDR2: SGHAT, FQNNGV. This CDR3 reads CASTPRGQSTDTQYF. In nucleotides, the CDR3 is TGTGCCAGCACTCCGAGGGGACAGAGCACAGATACGCAGTATTTT. Full variable domain (remainder filled in from reference TRBV11-2 and TRBJ2-3): EAGVAQSPRYKIIEKRQSVAFWCNPISGHATLYWYQQILGQGPKLLIQFQNNGVVDDSQLPKDRFSAERLKGVDSTLKIQPAKLEDSAVYLCASTPRGQSTDTQYFGPGTRLTVL.

J is TRBJ2-1 and V is TRBV25-1; D is undetermined. V lost 2 bases to trimming and J lost 8 bases, with 19 bases between them. The CDR3 spans 16 residues. The V gene's germline CDR1 is MGHDK and CDR2 SYGVNS. CDR3 residues: CASSELATPKVHEQFF. As DNA, the CDR3 is TGTGCCAGCAGTGAACTTGCGACCCCCAAGGTTCATGAGCAGTTCTTC.

V gene TRBV6-5 combines with J gene TRBJ2-1; 7 bases agree with TRBD1. J lost 0 bases, V lost 5 bases, and 4 bases had no gene match. The CDR3 is 15 residues long. From germline, CDR1 is MNHEY and CDR2 SVGAGI. CDR3 protein: CASSTDRSSYNEQFF. The CDR3 bases are TGTGCCAGCAGTACGGACAGGAGCTCCTACAATGAGCAGTTCTTC.

The rearrangement uses TRBV6-5 and TRBJ2-1, with 8 bases fitting TRBD2. Per the germline V gene, CDR1 is MNHEY and CDR2 is SVGAGI. Trimming cost V 6 bases and J 4 bases; bases outside gene matches: 2. The CDR3 covers 13 residues. The CDR3 DNA reads TGTGCCAGCAGCTTAGCGGGGTACAATGAGCAGTTCTTC. Translated, it gives CASSLAGYNEQFF.